Presented here are 8 T cell receptor beta chains from one specimen sequenced in a study of human T cells and chemical hapten exposure. Unique molecular identifiers were affixed to discrete cDNA molecules within the library. Each CDR3 protein gets one entry after TCRdb re-called the reads with MiXCR. The sample includes more than 100,000 distinct CDR3 sequences, less than 10% of them seen just once. Total RNA extraction was carried out from unfractionated whole blood. The sequencing sample was made of whole blood. These receptors originate from a human donor in good health. Some clones in this sample may be carry-over from other donors' samples.

The J gene is TRBJ2-1, the V gene TRBV14; 9 bases are shared with TRBD2. Trimming at V came to 0 bases and at J to 7 bases, leaving 7 bases not matched to a gene. Germline CDR1 reads SGHDN; CDR2 reads FVKESK. This CDR3 is 16 amino acids long. The CDR3, as DNA: TGTGCCAGCAGCCAAGAAGGCTCCGCGGGGGGGAATGAGCAGTTCTTC. Its protein product is CASSQEGSAGGNEQFF.

The sample holds many counts of this clonotype. The chain couples TRBV4-1 to TRBJ2-7; tentative D call: TRBD2 (5 bases). The CDR3 is made up of 15 amino acids. Germline V gives CDR1 MGHRA, CDR2 YSYEKL. The V gene lost 1 base and the J gene lost 0 bases, with 10 bases spanning the gap. CDR3 protein: CASSQVRDSSYEQYF. CDR3 DNA: TGCGCCAGCAGCCAAGTTCGGGATAGCTCCTACGAGCAGTACTTC.

This clonotype appeared a few times. The chain recombines TRBV2 with TRBJ2-5, with TRBD1 as a possible D gene (6 bases). Germline V CDR1 and CDR2: SNHLY, FYNNEI. Trimming took off 8 bases at V and 3 bases at J, with 13 bases between the two ends. This CDR3 comprises 13 residues. The CDR3 loop is CASGGPGEETQYF. The CDR3 DNA sequence: TGTGCCAGCGGGGGCCCAGGGGAAGAGACCCAGTACTTC.

This clonotype was seen at least ten times. The chain combines TRBV11-3 with TRBJ2-1; 9 bases line up with TRBD1. Trimming removed 5 bases from V and 8 bases from J; junction bases left unmatched: 10. This CDR3 contains 15 residues. CDR1 and CDR2 (germline): SGHNT, YENEEA. DNA of the CDR3: TGTGCCAGCAGCCCTCCCGGGACAGGGCGCGATGAGCAGTTCTTC. It yields the protein CASSPPGTGRDEQFF.

The sample holds a few counts of this clonotype. The CDR3 protein is CASSWSETEAFF. The DNA of the CDR3 is TGTGCCAGCTCATGGTCGGAGACTGAAGCTTTCTTT. The chain employs TRBV18 and TRBJ1-1; no reliable D call. Trimming removed 5 bases at V and 5 bases at J, with 9 bases between. The CDR3 totals 12 residues. From germline, CDR1 is KGHSH and CDR2 LQKENI.

This clonotype was detected only a few times. This chain joins TRBV7-2 and TRBJ1-1, with unresolved D. The CDR3 spans 12 residues. Trimming shortened V by 7 bases and J by 2 bases, and 8 bases separated the two germline ends. Germline loops: CDR1 SGHTA, CDR2 FQGNSA. This chain's CDR3 is CASTGPNTEAFF. As DNA, the CDR3 is TGTGCCAGCACCGGTCCCAACACTGAAGCTTTCTTT.

In its sample, this clonotype was seen many times. The chain couples TRBV20-1 to TRBJ1-2, with D unclear. The CDR3 totals 14 residues. Germline assignment: CDR1 DFQATT and CDR2 SNEGSKA (reference sequence). The V end was cut by 0 bases, the J end by 8 bases, with 16 bases between. CDR3 region: CSARDRASYIGYTF. The CDR3 nucleotides are TGCAGTGCTAGAGATCGGGCCTCCTATATCGGCTACACCTTC.

This clonotype was observed a handful of times. The J gene is TRBJ2-5, the V gene TRBV25-1, with 10 bases that match TRBD2. Germline loops: CDR1 MGHDK, CDR2 SYGVNS. Trimming took 8 bases from V and 5 from J; bases not matched to a gene: 11. This CDR3 has 15 residues. CDR3: CASEAIAGGGETQYF. The DNA of the CDR3 is TGTGCCAGCGAAGCTATAGCGGGAGGAGGTGAGACCCAGTACTTC.